The clone carrying this T cell receptor (beta chain) was seen only a few times. What it binds is unknown. The record originates from a study of spatial heterogeneity in lung cancer. Study-level information: The study observed each unique TCR and UMI combination more than ten times on average in raw reads.

Overall study results and limits: At tumor resection, ubiquitous expanded TCRs were detected in blood more often than later.

Documented time point: sample taken at primary tumor resection. The donor group consisted of around 77 patients who had untreated, early-stage non-small cell lung cancer. Researchers sequenced whole RNA taken from tumor, nontumor lung or frozen PBMC without sorting. One entry per CDR3 protein results from TCRdb running MiXCR on the 5' RACE reads. The data contain tens of thousands of distinct CDR3 sequences, less than 6.5% of them singletons. The ends lost 3 bases at V and 4 bases at J; junction bases unmatched: 3. Germline CDR1 and CDR2: KGHSH and LQKENI. This CDR3 is built from 14 residues. The TCR sequence derives from a female donor with early-stage non-small cell lung cancer. The chain recombines TRBV18 with TRBJ2-7; 10 nucleotides agree with TRBD1. The sample was PBMCs, taken at surgery. The CDR3 sequence: CASSPGQGRYEQYF. For the CDR3, the DNA is TGTGCCAGCTCACCGGGACAGGGGAGATACGAGCAGTACTTC.